The clone carrying this TCR beta chain is a singleton in its sample. PCR used 60 Vbeta primers and 13 Jbeta primers. Profiled with immunoSEQ multiplex PCR; TCRdb holds only in-frame clones, not every one. Among 270,000 or so clones listed, about nine tenths were seen once. This CDR3 has 14 amino acids. Trimming shortened V by 0 bases and J by 1 base, and 7 bases separated the two germline ends. Germline assignment: CDR1 LGHNA and CDR2 YNFKEQ. This specimen belongs to a study of cytomegalovirus exposure and HLA in healthy donors. The sequence was obtained from a man in his forties in good health and CMV-seropositive. Sequences were obtained from PBMCs. V usage is TRBV4-2 and J usage is TRBJ2-7, with D possibly being TRBD1 (5 bases). The CDR3 nucleotides are TGTGCCAGCAGCCAAGATCCAGGGTCCTACGAGCAGTACTTC. As protein: CASSQDPGSYEQYF.